This T cell receptor (beta chain) was captured by sequencing in a study of T cells after yellow fever vaccination. Study details: SMART-Seq v4 Ultra Low Input prepared the low-cell-number fractions.

Whole-study results and caveats: Only a small proportion of the clonotypes turned up in both the CD4 and the CD8 compartments, likely arising from convergent recombination. Most primary-vaccination clones reappeared after the booster (less than 98% CD4, 88% CD8).

About this clonotype: The antigen remains undetermined.

Template-switching 5'RACE yielded the TCR cDNA; a universal primer site and UMIs were added in the process. TCRdb reprocessed the 5' RACE reads with MiXCR, giving one entry per CDR3 protein. The sample lists approximately 600,000 distinct CDR3 sequences; approximately 13% were seen once. The CDR3 spans 16 residues. The germline V gene has CDR1 LGHDT and CDR2 YNNKEL (reference sequence). V was clipped by 7 bases and J by 4 bases; unmatched bases: 7. The TCR originated in a man aged 25 to 40 who received the YFV17D yellow fever vaccine. This chain joins TRBV3-1 and TRBJ2-1; 13 nucleotides line up with TRBD2. The sample was PBMCs, taken on the day of the yellow fever booster vaccination. The CDR3 spells CASKPGLAGQYNEQFF. CDR3 sequence (DNA): TGTGCCAGCAAACCGGGACTAGCGGGACAGTACAATGAGCAGTTCTTC.